What follows is one T cell receptor beta chain and its context. This sample is drawn from a study of Graves' ophthalmopathy and Graves' hyperthyroidism. Ophthalmopathy-affected donors exhibited moderate-to-severe activity, CAS ≥3, NOSPECS ≥4, and duration under 3 months. Germline V lookup: CDR1 MDHEN, CDR2 SYDVKM. This CDR3 has 15 amino acids. As the template, RNA transcripts were used to amplify TCR beta CDR3 regions. Investigators did first-round RT-PCR with HTBI primers, then second-round multiplex PCR. Using its own MiXCR run on the multiplex PCR reads, TCRdb lists one record per CDR3 protein. The sample lists 300,000 to 400,000 distinct CDR3 sequences; roughly 15% were seen once.

The sequence was collected from an adult man with Graves' ophthalmopathy. This chain joins TRBV28 and TRBJ2-5; 7 positions agree with TRBD1. Judging by the DNA end, TRBJ2-7 fits better; the J call may be wrong. Sequenced: peripheral blood. CDR3 DNA: TGTGCCAGCAGTTCATTCTGGGACAGCTCCTACGAGCAGTACTTC. Protein sequence: CASSSFWDSSYEQYF.